The present entry profiles one TCR beta chain with its context. Original processing methods: By means of reference gene primer amplification, nucleated cell counts were estimated. Measured with immunoSEQ multiplex PCR; TCRdb has only the in-frame clones, and not every one. For V, J and clone size, that table is used; D and trimming come from the DNA. The sample records 200,000 to 250,000 clones, roughly 85% being singletons. This specimen comes from a study of blood T cell repertoires in COVID-19. Study as a whole: COVID-19 samples from acute and convalescent phases originated in the United States, Italy and Spain. PBMCs, B-cell-depleted T cells, or T cells were the source of the cDNA or gDNA that made up the material.

The CDR3 length is 16 residues. Trimming pared 3 bases from V and 4 bases from J, leaving 16 bases between. Looked up from germline, CDR1 is LNHDA and CDR2 is SQIVND (reference sequence). The clonotype comes from a man aged 35-49 years with acute or convalescent COVID-19. This chain links TRBV19 with TRBJ1-5, with a weak D call TRBD1 (6 bases). The sequenced material came from peripheral blood. The CDR3 region has the DNA TGTGCCAGTAGTATCCTCGGACAGATGCCTAATCAGCCCCAGCATTTT. Protein product: CASSILGQMPNQPQHF.